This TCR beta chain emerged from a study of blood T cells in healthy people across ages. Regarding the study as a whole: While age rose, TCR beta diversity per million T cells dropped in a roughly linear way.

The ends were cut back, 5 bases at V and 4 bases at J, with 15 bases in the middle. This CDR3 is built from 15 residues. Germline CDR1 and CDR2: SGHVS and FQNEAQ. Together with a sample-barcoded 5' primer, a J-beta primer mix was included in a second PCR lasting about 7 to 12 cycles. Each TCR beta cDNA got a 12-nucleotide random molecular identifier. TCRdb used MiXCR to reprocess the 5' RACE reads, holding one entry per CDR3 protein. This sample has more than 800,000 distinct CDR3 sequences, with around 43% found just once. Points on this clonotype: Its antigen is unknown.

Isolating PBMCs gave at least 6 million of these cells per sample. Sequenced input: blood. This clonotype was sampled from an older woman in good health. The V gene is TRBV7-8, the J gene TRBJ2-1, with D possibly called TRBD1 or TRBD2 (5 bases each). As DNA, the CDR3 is TGTGCCAGCAGCCCCCAGAGGGGATCATACAATGAGCAGTTCTTC. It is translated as CASSPQRGSYNEQFF.